Listed below are T cell receptor beta chains from one sample, sequenced in a study of coeliac disease. The table came from immunoSEQ multiplex PCR; TCRdb's copy has only in-frame clones and leaves some out. The sample contains 7,200 or so clones, about 63% of which appear only once. Sequenced: lamina propria lymphocytes from the gut. The source is a woman younger than 30 with active celiac disease. CDR3s include the opening cysteine and the closing phenylalanine or tryptophan. The order of the fields is V gene, clone size, D gene, J gene, CDR3 protein, CDR3 DNA. D genes are given only for firm matches. Clone size is stated in some rows and not others, as once, few, many or a class when expanded.

TRBV19	few	TRBD1	TRBJ1-2	CASSMGQGNYGYTF	TGTGCCAGTAGTATGGGACAGGGTAACTATGGCTACACCTTC
TRBV28	NA	NA	TRBJ1-1	CASSSGTGGTEAFF	TGTGCCAGCAGTTCCGGGACGGGGGGGACTGAAGCTTTCTTT
TRBV16	few	NA	TRBJ2-2	CASSQLGGVQTGELFF	TGTGCCAGCAGCCAACTCGGAGGTGTACAAACCGGGGAGCTGTTTTTT
TRBV28	NA	TRBD1	TRBJ2-7	CASSTWDRVKEQYF	TGTGCCAGCAGTACGTGGGACAGGGTGAAGGAGCAGTACTTC
TRBV5-4	NA	TRBD2	TRBJ2-7	CASSLVRLAGGHSYEQYF	TGTGCCAGCAGCTTGGTAAGGTTAGCGGGGGGTCACTCCTACGAGCAGTACTTC
TRBV30	NA	NA	TRBJ2-7	CAWRGEAYEQYF	TGTGCCTGGAGGGGGGAGGCCTACGAGCAGTACTTC
TRBV7-3	NA	NA	TRBJ2-7	CASSLETESTEQYF	TGTGCCAGCAGCTTAGAGACAGAATCGACCGAGCAGTACTTC
TRBV13	NA	TRBD1	TRBJ2-3	CASTTGGSFRDTQYF	TGTGCCAGCACGACAGGGGGCTCCTTCAGAGATACGCAGTATTTT
TRBV6-1	few	TRBD1	TRBJ1-6	CASIPWTGQNSPLHF	TGTGCCAGCATTCCCTGGACAGGGCAAAATTCACCCCTCCACTTT
TRBV5-1	NA	TRBD2	TRBJ2-3	CASSLLAGGRDTQYF	TGCGCCAGCAGCTTACTAGCGGGGGGACGGGATACGCAGTATTTT
TRBV2	NA	TRBD2	TRBJ2-7	CASSRLAGSYEQYF	TGTGCCAGCAGCAGACTAGCGGGATCATACGAGCAGTACTTC
TRBV10-3	once	NA	TRBJ2-1	CAIKQDGSSYNEQFF	TGTGCCATCAAACAAGACGGGAGCTCCTACAATGAGCAGTTCTTC
TRBV5-6	NA	TRBD2	TRBJ2-1	CASSLDWYRGTSGGDEQFF	TGTGCCAGCAGCTTGGACTGGTATCGCGGGACTAGCGGGGGAGATGAGCAGTTCTTC
TRBV7-9	NA	NA	TRBJ1-1	CASSPRGGRQGSTEAFF	TGTGCCAGCAGCCCCCGAGGGGGTCGGCAGGGGAGCACTGAAGCTTTCTTT
TRBV2	NA	NA	TRBJ1-2	CASREGLGYGYTF	TGTGCCAGCAGAGAGGGTCTCGGCTATGGCTACACCTTC
TRBV27	NA	NA	TRBJ2-1	CASSLRLEWVNEQFF	TGTGCCAGCAGTCTCCGACTAGAGTGGGTCAATGAGCAGTTCTTC
TRBV11-2	NA	TRBD2	TRBJ2-2	CASSLGTIGGELFF	TGTGCCAGCAGCTTGGGGACTATTGGCGGGGAGCTGTTTTTT
TRBV30	NA	TRBD2	TRBJ2-1	CAWIRTSGLNEQFF	TGTGCCTGGATTAGGACTAGCGGGCTCAATGAGCAGTTCTTC
TRBV19	NA	NA	TRBJ2-4	CASNPGIWAKNIQYF	TGTGCCAGCAATCCCGGGATATGGGCCAAAAACATTCAGTACTTC
TRBV4-2	NA	TRBD1	TRBJ2-3	CASSQGDRGSTDTQYF	TGTGCCAGCAGCCAAGGGGACAGGGGCAGCACAGATACGCAGTATTTT
TRBV4-2	once	TRBD1	TRBJ1-5	CASSQGTGGNQPQHF	TGTGCCAGCAGCCAAGGGACAGGGGGAAACCAGCCCCAGCATTTT
TRBV7-3	medium-sized	TRBD1	TRBJ2-2	CASSLIVVGQGHTGELFF	TGTGCCAGCAGCTTAATAGTTGTGGGACAGGGGCACACCGGGGAGCTGTTTTTT
TRBV2	NA	NA	TRBJ2-1	CATSSGTSSYNEQFF	TGTGCCACCTCCTCGGGGACATCCTCCTACAATGAGCAGTTCTTC
TRBV5-4	NA	NA	TRBJ1-4	CASSFRDTPLGKEKLFF	TGTGCCAGCAGCTTTCGGGATACCCCGTTGGGAAAAGAAAAACTGTTTTTT
TRBV10-2	NA	NA	TRBJ1-2	CASSESLGKYPGWSRGYTF	TGCGCCAGCAGTGAGTCGCTCGGCAAATATCCGGGGTGGTCCCGCGGCTACACCTTC
TRBV7-9	NA	TRBD1	TRBJ1-1	CASSSSGGRTEAFF	TGTGCCAGCAGCTCCTCAGGGGGGCGAACTGAAGCTTTCTTT
TRBV7-9	few	NA	TRBJ1-1	CASGQANTEAFF	TGTGCCAGCGGTCAAGCGAACACTGAAGCTTTCTTT
TRBV18	once	TRBD1	TRBJ2-7	CASSGTTGRGYEQYF	TGTGCCAGCTCTGGGACGACAGGGCGAGGCTACGAGCAGTACTTC
TRBV11-2	NA	NA	TRBJ1-2	CANSLGQHYGYTF	TGTGCCAACAGCCTCGGACAGCACTATGGCTACACCTTC
TRBV27	NA	TRBD2	TRBJ2-7	CASSFVAGDYEQYF	TGTGCCAGCAGTTTTGTTGCGGGGGACTACGAGCAGTACTTC
TRBV7-7	NA	TRBD1	TRBJ2-1	CASSRGQGAAEQFF	TGTGCCAGCAGCCGCGGACAGGGGGCGGCTGAGCAGTTCTTC
TRBV5-1	few	TRBD1	TRBJ2-1	CASRSGTGSNNEQFF	TGCGCCAGCAGGTCAGGGACAGGGTCTAACAATGAGCAGTTCTTC
TRBV18	NA	TRBD2	TRBJ2-3	CASSPGLAGEAPDTQYF	TGTGCCAGCTCACCAGGACTAGCGGGAGAAGCTCCAGATACGCAGTATTTT
TRBV10-3	few	TRBD2	TRBJ2-5	CAISEFGASGSGETQYF	TGTGCCATCAGTGAATTCGGGGCTAGCGGGAGTGGGGAGACCCAGTACTTC
TRBV19	NA	NA	TRBJ2-5	CASSPAGYGQETQYF	TGTGCCAGTAGCCCCGCAGGGTACGGCCAAGAGACCCAGTACTTC
TRBV2	NA	NA	TRBJ1-2	CASSRDGGIKSYGYTF	TGTGCCAGCAGTCGAGACGGAGGAATTAAAAGCTATGGCTACACCTTC
TRBV19	NA	NA	TRBJ2-1	CASSRAGTGGLNEQFF	TGTGCCAGTAGTCGAGCGGGGACAGGAGGGCTCAATGAGCAGTTCTTC
TRBV19	NA	TRBD2	TRBJ2-1	CASSIEEREPYNEQFF	TGTGCCAGTAGTATAGAGGAGCGGGAGCCCTACAATGAGCAGTTCTTC
TRBV7-2	NA	NA	TRBJ2-7	CASSPGGSGGVEQYF	TGTGCCAGCAGCCCGGGGGGGTCAGGGGGAGTCGAGCAGTACTTC
TRBV10-1	once	NA	TRBJ1-4	CASSVRRNEKLFF	TGCGCCAGCAGTGTCCGGAGAAATGAAAAACTGTTTTTT
TRBV4-2	NA	NA	TRBJ1-5	CASSQGVTGHINQPQHF	TGTGCCAGCAGCCAAGGAGTGACAGGACACATCAATCAGCCCCAGCATTTT
TRBV28	NA	TRBD2	TRBJ2-1	CASSPIAGALEQFF	TGTGCCAGCAGTCCCATAGCGGGAGCGTTGGAGCAGTTCTTC
TRBV5-1	NA	TRBD1	TRBJ1-1	CASSRGGWDTEAFF	TGCGCCAGCAGTCGAGGGGGCTGGGACACTGAAGCTTTCTTT
TRBV28	few	NA	TRBJ2-1	CASSLEFNEQFF	TGTGCCAGCAGTTTGGAGTTCAATGAGCAGTTCTTC
TRBV5-6	few	TRBD2	TRBJ2-1	CASSLRAGAYNEQFF	TGTGCCAGCAGCTTGAGAGCGGGAGCTTACAATGAGCAGTTCTTC
TRBV5-1	few	NA	TRBJ2-1	CASSLFQGIDEQFF	TGCGCCAGCAGCTTGTTTCAGGGGATAGATGAGCAGTTCTTC
TRBV7-9	NA	NA	TRBJ1-2	CASSILQGDYGYTF	TGTGCCAGCAGCATTCTACAGGGTGACTATGGCTACACCTTC
TRBV6-5	NA	NA	TRBJ2-1	CASSYGRGGNEQFF	TGTGCCAGCAGTTACGGCAGGGGCGGTAATGAGCAGTTCTTC
TRBV4-1	NA	NA	TRBJ1-6	CASSQGGSYSPLHF	TGCGCCAGCAGCCAAGGCGGGAGTTATTCACCCCTCCACTTT
TRBV11-2	few	NA	TRBJ2-4	CASSLGRGGIQYF	TGTGCCAGCAGCTTAGGACGGGGAGGCATTCAGTACTTC
TRBV19	NA	NA	TRBJ2-5	CASSTGLMGETQYF	TGTGCCAGTAGTACTGGACTAATGGGAGAGACCCAGTACTTC
TRBV7-9	NA	TRBD2	TRBJ2-1	CASSLGRWTSGRSYNEQFF	TGTGCCAGCAGCTTAGGGCGCTGGACTAGCGGGAGGAGCTACAATGAGCAGTTCTTC
TRBV12-2	NA	NA	TRBJ1-1	CASRPSQDSWWAEAFF	TGTGCAAGTCGCCCCTCCCAGGACTCGTGGTGGGCTGAAGCTTTCTTT
TRBV27	NA	NA	TRBJ2-3	CASSPTGGPPRPDTQYF	TGTGCCAGCAGTCCAACCGGCGGGCCGCCTCGCCCCGATACGCAGTATTTT
TRBV19	NA	NA	TRBJ1-4	CASRENGDEKLFF	TGTGCCAGTCGGGAAAACGGTGATGAAAAACTGTTTTTT
TRBV28	NA	NA	TRBJ1-2	CASSLWREESGYTF	TGTGCCAGCAGTTTATGGAGAGAGGAAAGTGGCTACACCTTC
TRBV19	NA	NA	TRBJ1-5	CASSGGRGFNQPQHF	TGTGCCAGTAGTGGGGGCAGGGGATTCAATCAGCCCCAGCATTTT